This TCR beta chain derives from a study of T cell responses to AZD1222 COVID-19 vaccine (dated by TCRdb to 2020 to 2022). For context, the study as a whole: AZD1222 recipients whose second dose came at about 4 weeks and those whose second dose came at about 12 weeks were combined into one group, since spike-specific TCR depth and breadth did not differ between the two schedules. A total of 230 to 250 trial participants underwent TCR sequencing, of whom some 210 received two doses of AZD1222 and about 25 received two doses of the MenACWY control vaccine. Trial participants were enrolled by age into subgroups of 18-55, 56-69 and 70-plus years, and around 150, 28 and 57 TCR-sequenced participants, respectively, were included in these subgroups.

The CDR3 regions of human TCRbeta chains were subjected to immunosequencing. The original pipeline was this. Repertoire TCRs were matched against a reference library of SARS-CoV-2-specific TCRs generated with the MIRA antigen-specificity platform. Breadth was defined as the fraction of unique TCRs that were SARS-CoV-2-associated. Depth was defined as the fraction of total T cells that were SARS-CoV-2-associated. Using the MIRA data, every spike-specific TCR was mapped to the spike region that the TCR reacted to and assigned to either a CD4 or a CD8 class. Log10-transformed breadth and depth values were compared by one-way ANOVA with Sidak's multiple comparisons tests. TCRdb carries this immuneACCESS record with in-frame sequences only. Its versions omit some clonotypes, under half of them owing to an unresolved V gene in the studies checked, with the rest unexplained. V and J calls and clone size are as listed in that table; D and trimming were resolved from the DNA. The sample contains about 180,000 clones, roughly 88% of them found a single time. 6% to 8.5% of the sample comes from the top ten.

According to the study, the label for this sample's time point signals: baseline before first vaccination. Vaccinee samples came from UK trials COV001 and COV002, including a single-blind randomized controlled phase 2/3 trial of AZD1222 (ChAdOx1 nCoV-19) in healthy adults. Trial participant PBMC samples were collected at day 0 and day 28 after the second dose for TCRbeta chain sequencing. General findings and caveats noted by the study authors: Participants were mostly white British, with more females than males. The authors suggested clonal diversity may have been underestimated. Reportedly, close to half of the unique spike-specific TCRs recognized epitopes lying outside the regions that are mutated in the B.1.351 and B.1.1.7 variants. Because no day 14 peak-response samples were available, repertoires were characterized only after the peak T cell response. A significant rise in spike-specific TCR breadth and depth was observed after two AZD1222 doses relative to day 0 and relative to MenACWY recipients. Conclusions about previously exposed vaccinees were limited because only six AZD1222 recipients were SARS-CoV-2 seropositive at baseline. Vaccine-associated CD4 TCRs spanned the whole spike protein, with dominant responses in regions 160-218 and 743-854. The 56-69-year group was small, and its depth increase did not reach significance, likely because of low power.

The CDR1 and CDR2 encoded by the germline V gene (reference sequence) are SGHNT and YYREEE. From the cysteine up to the phenylalanine, the CDR3 has a length of 12 residues. Only the CDR3 DNA stays, 36 bases, in frame from base 1. V loses 4 bases of germline sequence and J loses 14 bases, and the interval between the two ends is 18 bases. In the case of this clone: What antigen it recognizes has not been identified. No base qualities exist here, and no much larger clone lies one base off it.

The chain uses TRBV5-4 and TRBJ1-2, with TRBD1 as a weak D call on 5 bases. The sample consisted of peripheral blood, taken on day 0 of AZD1222 vaccination. This receptor was identified in an adult in good health. The sequenced DNA is TGTGCCAGCAGCGACCGGGACGTCGCTCGTACCTTC. This gives the protein CASSDRDVARTF.